This TCR beta chain was documented in a study of vaccination and CD4 T cells after COVID-19 (dated by TCRdb to the early 2020s). As for the study more broadly: The convalescent cohort included six males and four females, with two Hispanic individuals, seven Caucasians, two Asians and one multiracial person. The cultures were stimulated with overlapping spike peptide pools from SARS-CoV-2 and from the common cold coronaviruses HCoV-NL63, HCoV-OC43 and HCoV-229E. Post-COVID blood samples from convalescent patients were collected a median of approximately 100 days after diagnosis, with a range of 35 to 161 days. Control cultures received a CEFX viral epitope pool as the positive control, an HIV-1 Nef peptide pool as the negative control, or no peptide. The spike-specific CD4+ TCR repertoire was compared before and after mRNA vaccination in 10 COVID-19 convalescent patients and several infection-naive healthy vaccine recipients. Post-vaccine blood samples were collected a median of about 11 weeks after the second vaccine dose, ranging from about 13 to 241 days. Two doses of either the Pfizer-BioNTech BNT162b2 vaccine (n=8) or the Moderna mRNA-1273 vaccine (n=2) were administered to participants. What the study reported, not specific to this receptor: The study included relatively few convalescent patients and did not analyze early timepoints after natural infection. Although the median number of SARS-CoV-2-reactive clonotypes went up from 20 to 25 after infection to some 38 after vaccination, the increase was not significant. Among the post-vaccine SARS-CoV-2-reactive clones in convalescent patients, a median 86.3% showed up only after vaccination, which suggests vaccine-specific priming. Nearly all vaccine-specific clones in convalescent patients (304 of 307) were mono-reactive for SARS-CoV-2 spike rather than cross-reactive with common cold coronaviruses.

Remarks on this clonotype: Its specific antigen is unknown. Base qualities are missing; no much larger clone stands one base away.

The library was produced with PCR. TCR sequencing of DNA from cultured CD4+ T cells used the Oncomine TCR Beta short-read assay at the Johns Hopkins FTIC core. The QIAamp micro DNA kit was used to extract genomic DNA from the cultured CD4+ T cells. Oncomine TCR Beta libraries from cultured CD4+ T cells were pooled with unique dual indexes and sequenced on an Illumina iSeq 100. Under the source paper's analysis protocol: Non-productive sequences were removed, and CDR3s not starting with C, not ending with F or W, or shorter than 7 amino acids were discarded. The MANAFEST web application identified antigen-specific clonotypes by comparing peptide-stimulated wells against reference wells and other culture wells. An FDR below 0.05, an odds ratio above 5, and a productive frequency above 0.1% in at least two of three replicate wells were required for clones to be considered positive. A clonotype was classed as cross-reactive if the clonotype showed significant expansion both in SARS-CoV-2 spike wells and in at least one common cold coronavirus spike condition. Levenshtein distances (stringdist) and unrooted phylogenetic trees (ape) in R version 3.6.1 were used to assess CDR3 homology. The public sequencing data were trimmed at Q25 with fastp and processed into clonotypes with MiXCR by TCRdb, which kept only in-frame beta chains. Duplicate CDR3 protein sequences are folded into a single record with the most common DNA and genes. TCRdb, not the original authors, processed these V and J calls. The sample table holds fewer than 25,000 distinct CDR3 sequences, of which roughly 40% were seen once. The ten largest clones capture about 18% of the sample.

Trimming costs V 1 base and J 0 bases, and their ends lie 4 bases apart. Reading from cysteine to phenylalanine, the CDR3 counts 14 amino acids. Only the CDR3 DNA is retained, 42 bases long and in frame from the first base. CDR1 and CDR2 (SEHNR, FQNEAQ) derive from the germline V gene (reference sequence). The treatment or condition label for this specimen denotes: roughly 10-day PBMC culture with coronavirus spike peptide pools or control peptides (ViraFEST assay). To expand antigen-specific T cells with peptide pools and then pick out the expanded clonotypes through TCR sequencing, the study relied on the ViraFEST assay. Healthy vaccine recipients had no prior SARS-CoV-2 infection, confirmed by negative nucleocapsid antibody tests before and after vaccination. Each well held around 1.9 million PBMCs cultured with roughly 10 ug/ml peptide pools in IMDM containing around 5% human AB serum and approximately 10 IU/ml IL-2. Half of the culture medium was replaced with fresh IL-2-containing medium on days 3 and 7. After around 10 days of culture, CD4+ T cells were isolated by negative selection using the EasySep CD4+ T cell isolation kit. Ficoll-Paque Plus gradient centrifugation was used to isolate PBMCs from whole blood, and the isolated PBMCs were then either used fresh or cryopreserved at -140C. Triplicate wells were generally used for each culture condition.

The sequence came from a human donor who received a COVID-19 vaccine. The chain couples TRBV7-9 to TRBJ1-3; there is no confident call for the D gene. The material sequenced was CD4+ T cells from blood, cultured in vitro, taken before SARS-CoV-2 vaccination. The CDR3 reads as follows: CASSLGFSGNTIYF. The sequenced DNA: TGTGCCAGCAGCTTAGGGTTCTCTGGAAACACCATATATTTT.